What follows describes a single T cell receptor (beta chain). Antigen specificity is unknown. These data are taken from a study of T cell responses to AZD1222 COVID-19 vaccine. The V gene end was trimmed by 7 bases and the J gene end by 11 bases; junction bases not matched to a gene: 19. Germline lookup yields CDR1 GTSNPN and CDR2 SVGIG (reference sequence). The CDR3 contains 14 residues. Study results and limitations: It should be noted that donors were predominantly white British and more often female, and clonal diversity was possibly underestimated.

The method was immunoSEQ multiplex PCR; TCRdb's version includes in-frame clones alone and lacks a portion of them. The table lists around 78,000 clones, 90% of them singletons. This chain connects TRBV30 to TRBJ1-1, with 7 bases fitting TRBD1. The TCR comes from an adult who received the AZD1222 COVID-19 vaccine. The sample was peripheral blood, taken 28 days after the second AZD1222 dose. CDR3 region: CASTGTDAPLGAFF. The CDR3 DNA reads as TGTGCCTCCACCGGGACAGACGCTCCCCTGGGGGCTTTCTTT.